This T cell receptor beta chain was documented in a study of patients and donors after allogeneic stem cell transplantation. Trimming took 4 bases from V and 2 from J; bases not matched to a gene: 8. Germline V gene sequence: CDR1 SGHRS, CDR2 YFSETQ. This CDR3 comprises 15 residues. TCRdb recomputed calls from the RT-PCR reads with MiXCR, one row per CDR3 protein. The sample lists about 200,000 distinct CDR3 sequences; over 30% were seen once. This sequence joins TRBV5-1 and TRBJ2-7; 8 nucleotides match TRBD1. What was sequenced was blood, either unsorted or a sorted T cell fraction (not recorded which). This receptor was taken from a human donor who was either an allogeneic HSCT recipient or a stem cell or donor lymphocyte infusion donor (not recorded which). It is not recorded whose cells these are; they may come from a transplant donor. Written as DNA, the CDR3 is TGCGCCAGCAGCCCCGGACAGGGTGGAGCCTACGAGCAGTACTTC. Translation: CASSPGQGGAYEQYF.